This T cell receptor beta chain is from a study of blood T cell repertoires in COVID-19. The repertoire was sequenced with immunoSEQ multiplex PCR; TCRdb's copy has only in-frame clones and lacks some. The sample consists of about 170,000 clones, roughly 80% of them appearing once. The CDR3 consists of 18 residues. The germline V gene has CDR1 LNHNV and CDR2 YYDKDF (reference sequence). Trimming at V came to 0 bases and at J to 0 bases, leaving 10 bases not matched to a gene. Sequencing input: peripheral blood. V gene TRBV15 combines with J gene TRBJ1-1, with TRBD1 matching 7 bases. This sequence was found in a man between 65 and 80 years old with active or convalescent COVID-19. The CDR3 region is CATSRDLQGLFMNTEAFF. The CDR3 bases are TGTGCCACCAGCAGAGATCTACAGGGGCTTTTTATGAACACTGAAGCTTTCTTT.